Shown below are 27 T cell receptor beta chains from a single sample sequenced in a study of metastatic and nonmetastatic thyroid tumors. TCRdb used MiXCR to call clones anew from the PCR reads. The sample has about 14,000 clones, approximately 22% seen once. Patients were all untreated before their thyroid surgery. The sequencing sample was made of blood. The receptor set was obtained from a female donor with papillary thyroid cancer or a benign thyroid nodule (not recorded which). Some clones in this sample may be carry-over from other donors' samples.

This clone was seen ten or more times. This chain links TRBV11-2 with TRBJ2-1; TRBD2 aligns across 8 bases. This CDR3 is built from 14 residues. Germline trimming cut 0 bases from V and 10 bases from J; bases unmatched to any gene: 5. Germline V gives CDR1 SGHAT, CDR2 FQNNGV. CDR3 bases: TGTGCCAGCAGCTTAGAAGGGACTAGTCGCGAGCAGTTCTTC. Translating it yields CASSLEGTSREQFF.

By share, this clone ranks as medium-sized. The J gene is TRBJ2-7, the V gene TRBV6-1, with D possibly being TRBD1 or TRBD2 (5 bases each). The CDR3 totals 15 residues. CDR1 and CDR2 (germline): MNHNS, SASEGT. V shed 6 bases and J shed 1 base, with 16 bases lying between them. This CDR3 is CASSSGTTQSYEQYF. The CDR3 DNA follows: TGTGCCAGCAGCTCCGGGACGACTCAATCCTACGAGCAGTACTTC.

The genes are TRBV18 and TRBJ1-2; D unresolved. This CDR3 region has 14 residues. Germline lookup yields CDR1 KGHSH and CDR2 LQKENI. Trimming removed 3 bases from V and 4 bases from J, with 12 bases in between. This CDR3 is CASSPFEGGYGYTF. The DNA of the CDR3 is TGTGCCAGCTCACCCTTCGAGGGCGGCTATGGCTACACCTTC.

This clone was counted many times. The gene calls are TRBV18 and TRBJ1-6; no clear D. V dropped 2 bases and J dropped 7 bases, with 6 bases sitting between them. The CDR3 contains 13 residues. Germline V gene data show CDR1 as KGHSH and CDR2 as LQKENI. This chain's CDR3 is CASSPGSNSPLHF. The CDR3 DNA sequence: TGTGCCAGCTCACCAGGGTCGAATTCACCCCTCCACTTT. Looking up the rest from reference TRBV18 and TRBJ1-6 gives the full variable domain: NAGVMQNPRHLVRRRGQEARLRCSPMKGHSHVYWYRQLPEEGLKFMVYLQKENIIDESGMPKERFSAEFPKEGPSILRIQQVVRGDSAAYFCASSPGSNSPLHFGNGTRLTVT.

This clone is deemed medium-sized. This chain uses TRBV27 with TRBJ1-1; the D gene is possibly TRBD1 (5 bases). V shed 7 bases and J shed 1 base, with 10 bases lying between them. CDR3 length: 13 amino acids. Germline V gene data show CDR1 as MNHEY and CDR2 as SMNVEV (reference sequence). The CDR3 loop is CASMGVGNTEAFF. The CDR3 bases are TGTGCCAGCATGGGGGTGGGGAACACTGAAGCTTTCTTT.

The chain uses TRBV6-1 and TRBJ1-4; tentative D call: TRBD1 (5 bases). Trimming removed 5 bases from V and 8 bases from J, with 15 bases in between. CDR3 length: 14 amino acids. Germline V gene lookup returns CDR1 MNHNS and CDR2 SASEGT. The CDR3 loop is CASSQQGNEEKLFF. The DNA of the CDR3 is TGTGCCAGCAGTCAGCAGGGAAATGAGGAAAAACTGTTTTTT.

The rearrangement links TRBV5-1 to TRBJ2-2; D may be TRBD2 (5 bases). The V gene's germline CDR1 is SGHRS and CDR2 YFSETQ. Between the trimmed V and J ends, which lost 4 bases and 7 bases, there was a span of 11 bases. This CDR3 has 13 residues. Here the CDR3 DNA reads TGCGCCAGCAGCCACGGACTCGACGGGGAGCTGTTTTTT. Its translation is CASSHGLDGELFF.

To note about this clone: This may be a read error: a much more frequent sequence differs by one nucleotide. Other nucleotide sequences from this sample produce the same CDR3. The rearrangement links TRBV5-8 to TRBJ2-5, with D unresolved. CDR1 and CDR2 (germline): SGHTS, YDEGEE. The CDR3 is 16 amino acids. Trimming stripped 0 bases from V and 2 bases from J, with 14 bases between. The DNA of the CDR3 is TGTGCCAGCAGCTTGGTAGTCGGGCTAGGACAAGAGACCCAGTACTTC. Translation: CASSLVVGLGQETQYF.

The CDR3 spells CSAVSWGRGSDTQYF. CDR3 coding DNA: TGCAGTGCTGTTAGCTGGGGCAGGGGTTCAGATACGCAGTATTTT. The chain joins TRBV20-1 to TRBJ2-3; a possible D gene is TRBD1 (6 bases). With 5 bases removed from V and 4 bases from J, the gap between germline ends came to 19 bases. CDR1 and CDR2 from the germline V gene are DFQATT and SNEGSKA (reference sequence). There are 15 residues in the CDR3.

By its share, this clone is medium-sized (0.01 to 0.1%). This chain links TRBV28 with TRBJ1-4; possible D gene TRBD1, 6 bases. V shed 3 bases and J shed 6 bases, with 17 bases lying between them. CDR3 length equals 16 residues. The germline V gene encodes CDR1 MDHEN and CDR2 SYDVKM. The CDR3 loop is CASSLGLGGLDEKLFF. The DNA of the CDR3 is TGTGCCAGCAGTTTGGGGCTCGGGGGGCTAGATGAAAAACTGTTTTTT.

J is TRBJ1-1 and V is TRBV12-3 or TRBV12-4; D gene unclear. CDR3 size: 14 residues. The germline V and J ends were trimmed by 3 bases and 0 bases, with 8 bases remaining between them. CDR3 DNA sequence: TGTGCCAGCAGTTTGGGAACCTTGAACACTGAAGCTTTCTTT. The encoded protein is CASSLGTLNTEAFF.

By proportion, this clone is medium-sized. The J gene is TRBJ2-2, the V gene TRBV6-1, with unresolved D. Trimming stripped 5 bases from V and 6 bases from J, with 7 bases between. The CDR3 runs to 12 residues. Per germline, CDR1 MNHNS and CDR2 SASEGT. The CDR3 sequence is CASSWLPGELFF. The CDR3 region has the DNA TGTGCCAGCAGTTGGCTCCCCGGGGAGCTGTTTTTT.

The rearrangement joins TRBV7-2 to TRBJ2-3, with D possibly matching TRBD2 (6 bases). The germline gives CDR1 SGHTA, CDR2 FQGNSA. Trimming pared 2 bases from V and 12 bases from J, leaving 12 bases between. The length of the CDR3 is 12 residues. The CDR3 DNA sequence: TGTGCCAGCAGCTTATTGAGCGGGCTTCAGTATTTT. This encodes CASSLLSGLQYF.

The chain joins TRBV13 to TRBJ2-2; TRBD1 matches at 7 bases. The CDR3 sequence is 19 residues long. The V and J ends lost 5 bases and 3 bases, in that order; junction bases with no gene match: 18. Germline CDR1 and CDR2: PRHDT and FYEKMQ (reference sequence). In nucleotides, the CDR3 is TGTGCCAGCAGCCCGAATAGGTGGAAGGGACAGAAGGACACCGGGGAGCTGTTTTTT. Amino acid sequence: CASSPNRWKGQKDTGELFF.

This clone is labeled as medium-sized. V is TRBV7-3 and J is TRBJ2-1, with a weak D call TRBD1 (5 bases). The V end was cut by 1 base, the J end by 10 bases, with 8 bases between. CDR3 size: 12 residues. Germline loops: CDR1 SGHTA, CDR2 FQGTGA. In DNA, the CDR3 is TGTGCCAGCAGCTTAAGTGGACACGAGCAGTTCTTC. Residues: CASSLSGHEQFF.

This clone has at least ten counts. This chain links TRBV4-2 with TRBJ2-2; perhaps TRBD2 as D (6 bases). Germline V lookup: CDR1 LGHNA, CDR2 YNFKEQ. The length of the CDR3 is 17 residues. Trimming shortened V by 1 base and J by 2 bases, and 14 bases separated the two germline ends. CDR3 in DNA: TGTGCCAGCAGCCAAGCCCCACTAGCCACCAACACCGGGGAGCTGTTTTTT. Protein sequence: CASSQAPLATNTGELFF.

This clone is medium-sized within its sample. CDR3 loop: CATSSTGDGYTF. CDR3 in DNA: TGTGCCACCAGTTCAACAGGGGATGGCTACACCTTC. The genes are TRBV24-1 and TRBJ1-2; 7 bases match TRBD1. J lost 6 bases, V lost 6 bases, and 3 bases had no gene match. CDR1 is KGHDR, CDR2 SFDVKD, per germline. This CDR3 has 12 residues.

This clone occurred a few times. Being one base from a much bigger clone, this may be a read error. The chain combines TRBV7-6 with TRBJ2-2; no definite D call. The CDR3 covers 16 residues. Per the germline V gene, CDR1 is SGHVS and CDR2 is FNYEAQ. The CDR3 here is CASSSLEAANTGELFF. CDR3 in DNA: TGTGCCAGCAGCTCCCTTGAGGCCGCGAACACCGGAGAGCTGTTTTTT. Looking up the rest from reference TRBV7-6 and TRBJ2-2 gives the full variable domain: GAGVSQSPRYKVTKRGQDVALRCDPISGHVSLYWYRQALGQGPEFLTYFNYEAQQDKSGLPNDRFSAERPEGSISTLTIQRTEQRDSAMYRCASSSLEAANTGELFFGEGSRLTVL.

This clone was seen a few times. The chain joins TRBV28 to TRBJ2-1; the match to TRBD2 covers 11 bases. The germline V gene encodes CDR1 MDHEN and CDR2 SYDVKM. Losses at the gene ends were 3 bases for V and 7 bases for J; bases not matched to a gene: 5. This CDR3 has 15 amino acids. Here the CDR3 DNA reads TGTGCCAGCAGTTTTAGACTAGCGGGACAGAATGAGCAGTTCTTC. It yields the protein CASSFRLAGQNEQFF.

This clone was counted ten times or more. The J gene is TRBJ2-1, the V gene TRBV24-1; TRBD2 matches 14 bases. The CDR3 is 18 residues long. J was trimmed by 9 bases and V by 0 bases; bases with no gene match: 9. The V gene's germline CDR1 is KGHDR and CDR2 SFDVKD. CDR3 in DNA: TGTGCCACCAGTGATTTGCAGAGTAAAGGACTAGCGGGAGGTGAGCAGTTCTTC. The encoded protein is CATSDLQSKGLAGGEQFF.

Sample share makes this clone medium-sized (0.01 to 0.1%). V usage is TRBV2 and J usage is TRBJ2-7; D is possibly TRBD2 (6 bases). The germline CDR1 and CDR2 sequences are SNHLY and FYNNEI. CDR3 length equals 15 residues. Deletions cut 8 bases from V and 2 bases from J, with 19 bases between. CDR3 region: CASLQGEATTYEQYF. CDR3 coding DNA: TGTGCCAGCTTACAAGGGGAGGCGACAACCTACGAGCAGTACTTC.

This clone has at least ten counts. The chain recombines TRBV20-1 with TRBJ1-1; the D is unclear. This CDR3 has 12 amino acids. The V gene lost 0 bases and the J gene lost 2 bases, with 4 bases spanning the gap. Germline-derived CDR1 and CDR2 are DFQATT and SNEGSKA (reference sequence). Here the CDR3 DNA reads TGCAGTGCTAGAGATCTTAACACTGAAGCTTTCTTT. It translates to CSARDLNTEAFF.

There are a few counts of this clone. This rearrangement joins TRBV28 to TRBJ2-7; a possible D gene is TRBD2 (6 bases). CDR1 is MDHEN, CDR2 SYDVKM, per germline. The CDR3 is made up of 13 amino acids. V lost 3 bases to trimming and J lost 3 bases, with 9 bases between them. CDR3 nucleotides: TGTGCCAGCAGTTTGCGGGGCGGCTACGAGCAGTACTTC. This translates into CASSLRGGYEQYF.

The V and J genes are TRBV7-3 and TRBJ2-7; 8 bases are a match to TRBD1. CDR3 length: 14 residues. Germline CDR1 SGHTA, CDR2 FQGTGA. The junction had 6 bases not matched to a gene; V was cut back by 5 bases and J by 3 bases. The CDR3 DNA reads as TGTGCCAGCAGCATGACAGGGGATGACTACGAGCAGTACTTC. Encoded protein: CASSMTGDDYEQYF.

Within the sample, this clone is medium-sized. At the DNA level, this CDR3 is encoded by other sequences in the same sample as well. The chain couples TRBV12-3 or TRBV12-4 to TRBJ2-5; D might be TRBD1 or TRBD2, each matching 5 bases. Between the trimmed V and J ends, which lost 5 bases and 1 base, there was a span of 14 bases. The CDR3 has 15 amino acids. The CDR3 bases are TGTGCCAGCAGTATATTGGGACGGTCCCAAGAGACCCAGTACTTC. Encoded protein: CASSILGRSQETQYF.

This clone was recorded at least ten times. This chain links TRBV29-1 with TRBJ2-3, with TRBD2 identical over 8 bases. The CDR3 has 15 amino acids. Germline V CDR1 and CDR2: SQVTM, ANQGSEA. J was trimmed by 4 bases and V by 4 bases; bases with no gene match: 10. The CDR3 coding sequence is TGCAGCGTTGTTCGCGGCAGCGGGGGTCCAGATACGCAGTATTTT. It yields the protein CSVVRGSGGPDTQYF.

The chain couples TRBV20-1 to TRBJ1-3, with TRBD1 identical over 7 bases. The length of the CDR3 is 13 residues. Per germline, CDR1 DFQATT and CDR2 SNEGSKA (reference sequence). J lost 4 bases, V lost 5 bases, and 5 bases had no gene match. CDR3 sequence (DNA): TGCAGTGCTGACCAGGGGGGCGGAAACACCATATATTTT. Translated: CSADQGGGNTIYF.